These T cell receptor beta chains were read from a single sample in a study of tumor-infiltrating lymphocytes in primary liver carcinoma. MiXCR, applied by TCRdb to the multiplex PCR reads, yields one record per CDR3 protein. The sample shows 90,000 to 100,000 distinct CDR3 sequences, over 55% of them seen only once. Sample: liver tumor tissue from sampling region 5. Receptors originate from a woman aged 55-70 years with primary liver carcinoma and hepatitis B virus infection. CDR3s include the opening cysteine and the closing phenylalanine or tryptophan. The D gene is left open where the match is weak. Clone size, where shown, is once, few, many, or a class for clones that have expanded.

>TRBJ2-3|TRBV29-1|TRBD1|once
CSVPGDRASTDTQYF
TGCAGCGTTCCCGGGGACAGAGCTAGTACAGATACGCAGTATTTT
>TRBJ2-3|TRBV7-9|NA|NA
CASTLTRGRTDTQYF
TGTGCCAGCACGCTGACTAGAGGGAGAACAGATACGCAGTATTTT
>TRBJ2-3|TRBV11-3|NA|NA
CVSSLSFRSLRTDTQYF
TGTGTCAGCAGCCTATCGTTTCGGTCGCTACGGACAGATACGCAGTATTTT
>TRBJ1-6|TRBV25-1|NA|NA
CASSFNRVNSPLHF
TGTGCCAGCAGTTTCAATAGGGTGAATTCACCCCTCCACTTT
>TRBJ1-6|TRBV28|NA|NA
CAGSNQRGPLHF
TGTGCCGGCAGTAACCAACGAGGCCCCCTCCATTTT
>TRBJ2-3|TRBV4-2|NA|many
CASSQDPLADTQYF
TGTGCCAGCAGCCAAGATCCCCTCGCAGATACGCAGTATTTT
>TRBJ2-3|TRBV7-9|NA|NA
CASSLARGMASDTQYF
TGTGCCAGCAGCTTAGCGCGCGGGATGGCCTCCGATACGCAGTATTTT
>TRBJ2-7|TRBV29-1|NA|NA
CSVAGTQEFSYEQYF
TGCAGCGTTGCTGGTACACAGGAGTTCTCCTACGAGCAGTACTTC
>TRBJ2-2|TRBV5-1|NA|NA
CANSPGTNGSITGELFF
TGCGCCAACAGCCCCGGGACCAACGGGAGTATCACCGGGGAGCTGTTTTTT
>TRBJ2-1|TRBV11-2|NA|NA
CASSFTPLRSSYNDQFF
TGCGCCAGCAGCTTTACCCCACTGAGGAGCTCCTACAATGATCAGTTTTTC
>TRBJ1-2|TRBV28|TRBD1|NA
CASHRDRGGYSYTF
TGTGCCTCCCACCGGGACAGGGGCGGGTATAGCTACACCTTC
>TRBJ2-5|TRBV29-1|TRBD2|NA
CITPVGRLAGPETQYF
TGCATCACCCCGGTGGGTCGCCTAGCGGGCCCGGAGACCCAGTACTTC
>TRBJ1-1|TRBV7-8|NA|NA
CASGFLGGNLNTEAFF
TGTGCCAGCGGCTTTTTGGGAGGGAACCTGAACACTGAAGCTTTCTTT
>TRBJ1-2|TRBV6-5|TRBD1|NA
CASSISYRGIPNYGYTF
TGTGCCAGCAGTATTTCCTACAGGGGGATCCCTAACTATGGCTACACCTTC
>TRBJ2-3|TRBV29-1|TRBD2|NA
CGVEGGRCADTQYF
TGCGGCGTTGAGGGAGGGAGATGTGCAGATACGCAGTATTTT
>TRBJ2-3|TRBV6-4|NA|NA
CASSDSKGDHTDTQYF
TGTGCCAGCAGTGACTCGAAAGGCGACCACACAGATACGCAGTATTTT
>TRBJ2-3|TRBV21-1|NA|NA
CASSEGLLAGGGNGTDTQYF
TGTGCCAGCAGTGAAGGCCTACTAGCGGGAGGTGGGAATGGCACAGATACGCAGTATTTT
>TRBJ2-7|TRBV11-3|NA|NA
CASSFSLRDVYEQYF
TGTGCCAGTAGCTTCTCCCTCCGGGACGTCTACGAGCAGTACTTC
>TRBJ2-7|TRBV29-1|TRBD1|NA
CSVLDRTVTHEQYF
TGCAGCGTCCTGGACAGGACGGTTACACACGAGCAGTACTTC
>TRBJ2-3|TRBV18|NA|NA
CASSPSARTNSGTQYF
TGTGCCAGCTCACCCTCTGCGCGAACAAATAGTGGAACGCAGTATTTT
>TRBJ2-3|TRBV12-5|TRBD2|NA
CASDSGLAGGADTQYF
TGTGCTAGTGACTCAGGACTAGCGGGGGGTGCAGATACGCAGTATTTT
>TRBJ2-3|TRBV11-2|TRBD2|NA
CASNPGLAGTDTQYF
TGTGCTAGCAACCCTGGACTAGCGGGCACAGATACGCAGTATTTT
>TRBJ2-2|TRBV28|NA|NA
CAGSFARVDTGELFF
TGTGCCGGCAGTTTTGCTCGTGTGGACACCGGGGAGCTGTTTTTT
>TRBJ1-1|TRBV6-5|NA|many
CASAYRQGVNTEAFF
TGTGCCAGCGCTTACAGGCAGGGTGTGAACACTGAAGCTTTCTTT
>TRBJ2-1|TRBV11-2|TRBD2|NA
CASSSIAGTHGWFF
TGTGCCAGCAGCTCCATAGCGGGCACGCATGGGTGGTTCTTC
>TRBJ2-1|TRBV4-1|TRBD2|NA
CASGQDVGREPDEQFF
TGCGCCAGCGGCCAAGATGTAGGGCGGGAGCCCGATGAGCAGTTCTTC
>TRBJ2-3|TRBV11-1|TRBD2|NA
CASSLRQGAGESHF
TGTGCAAGCAGCTTAAGGCAAGGTGCGGGAGAGTCTCATTTT
>TRBJ2-2|TRBV6-5|NA|once
CASLRREDANTGELFF
TGTGCCAGCCTCCGTCGTGAGGACGCTAACACCGGGGAGCTGTTTTTT
>TRBJ1-5|TRBV5-6|NA|many
CASSLGYQGNQPQHF
TGTGCCAGCAGCTTAGGGTATCAGGGCAATCAGCCCCAGCATTTT
>TRBJ2-3|TRBV4-1|NA|NA
CASSQELLSIDTQYF
TGCGCCAGCAGCCAGGAACTACTAAGCATAGATACGCAGTATTTT
>TRBJ2-7|TRBV5-6|NA|few
CASSSKGRSSYWQYF
TGTGCCAGCAGCTCAAAGGGACGATCCTCCTACTGGCAGTACTTC
>TRBJ2-7|TRBV21-1|NA|NA
CASSKGLAGSYEQYF
TGTGCCAGCAGCAAAGGACTAGCGGGATCCTACGAGCAGTACTTC
>TRBJ1-2|TRBV11-2|NA|NA
CASSVRQVPSYSYTF
TGTGCCAGCAGCGTACGACAGGTTCCTTCGTATAGCTACACCTTC
>TRBJ2-5|TRBV7-9|TRBD1|NA
CVSSPQTGGETQYF
TGTGTCAGCAGCCCACAGACAGGGGGAGAGACCCAGTACTTC
>TRBJ2-1|TRBV29-1|NA|NA
CSDSRAQGKHEQFF
TGCAGCGATTCCCGAGCACAGGGAAAACATGAGCAGTTCTTC